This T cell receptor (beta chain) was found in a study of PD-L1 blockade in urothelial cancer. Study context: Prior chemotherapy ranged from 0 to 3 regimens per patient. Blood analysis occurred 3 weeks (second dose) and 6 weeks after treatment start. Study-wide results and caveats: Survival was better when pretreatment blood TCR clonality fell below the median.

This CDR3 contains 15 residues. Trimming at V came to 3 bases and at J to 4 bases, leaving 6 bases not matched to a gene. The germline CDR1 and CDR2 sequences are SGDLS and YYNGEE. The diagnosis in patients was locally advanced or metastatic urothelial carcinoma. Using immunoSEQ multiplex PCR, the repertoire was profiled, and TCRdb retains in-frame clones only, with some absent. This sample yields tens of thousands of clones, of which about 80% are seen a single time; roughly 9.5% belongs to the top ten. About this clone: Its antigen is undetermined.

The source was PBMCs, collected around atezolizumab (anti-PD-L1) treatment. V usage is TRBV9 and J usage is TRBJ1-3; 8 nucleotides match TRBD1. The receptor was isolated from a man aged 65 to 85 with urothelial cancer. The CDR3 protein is CASSASGQDGNTIYF. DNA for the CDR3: TGTGCCAGCAGCGCCTCGGGACAGGACGGAAACACCATATATTTT. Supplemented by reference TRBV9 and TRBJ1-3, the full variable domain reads DSGVTQTPKHLITATGQRVTLRCSPRSGDLSVYWYQQSLDQGLQFLIQYYNGEERAKGNILERFSAQQFPDLHSELNLSSLELGDSALYFCASSASGQDGNTIYFGEGSWLTVV.